This T cell receptor (beta chain) was retrieved from a study of beta chain features in type 1 diabetes. Study at large: Age and gender were similar between patients and healthy donors, as were cell yields. Sorted cells, more than 95,000,000 in number, were examined across all samples.

Every donor had blood drawn once into heparin, around 0.12 L on average. This clone was counted between two and nine times. Its matching antigen is unknown. The CDR3 is 17 amino acids. V lost 5 bases, J lost 10 bases, and 27 bases lay in between. Germline lookup yields CDR1 SEHNR and CDR2 FQNEAQ (reference sequence). Expressed TCRB transcripts were sequenced after all isolated RNA was converted to cDNA. The protocol was immunoSEQ multiplex PCR, while the TCRdb copy is restricted to in-frame clones and leaves out a portion. Altogether about 290,000 clones are present, about 7.8% being singletons, with the ten largest covering 1%. Study findings and constraints: In type 1 diabetes patients, VDJ junctions had fewer insertions; deletions at these junctions were more frequent.

The J gene is TRBJ2-1, the V gene TRBV7-9, with D tentatively TRBD1 (6 bases). Sample: central memory CD4+ T cells from blood. The clonotype comes from a woman in her late teens or twenties in good health. The CDR3 bases are TGTGCCAGCAGCCAAGCCGTTCCCGTAAAGAGGGGGAACGAGCAGTTCTTC. Translating gives CASSQAVPVKRGNEQFF. Drawing the rest from reference TRBV7-9 and TRBJ2-1, the complete variable domain is DTGVSQNPRHKITKRGQNVTFRCDPISEHNRLYWYRQTLGQGPEFLTYFQNEAQLEKSRLLSDRFSAERPKGSFSTLEIQRTEQGDSAMYLCASSQAVPVKRGNEQFFGPGTRLTVL.